Below are 11 T cell receptor beta chains sequenced from a single sample in a study of T-cell reconstitution after alpha-beta-depleted transplantation in children. Researchers prepared the TCRbeta library using unique molecular identifiers, the study reports. TCRdb reanalysed the PCR reads using MiXCR and keeps one entry per CDR3 protein. Among 150,000 to 200,000 distinct CDR3 sequences listed, approximately 14% were seen once. The starting material was PBMCs from the stem cell graft donor, obtained from the stem cell graft. All receptors derive from a human donor who donated a stem cell graft to a child with acute lymphoblastic leukemia.

The chain links TRBV7-2 to TRBJ2-1, with TRBD2 matching over 9 bases. From germline, CDR1 is SGHTA and CDR2 FQGNSA. The CDR3 contains 16 residues. V was clipped by 1 base and J by 7 bases; unmatched bases: 8. The CDR3: CASSLVVSGRKNEQFF. The CDR3 DNA reads as TGTGCCAGCAGCTTAGTAGTTAGCGGGAGAAAGAATGAGCAGTTCTTC.

Comments on this clonotype: Just one base apart from a much larger clone, this may be a read error. The chain joins TRBV29-1 to TRBJ1-1, with D tentatively TRBD1 (5 bases). The CDR3 is 13 amino acids. Trimming left V 5 bases short and J 1 base short, with 11 bases between. The germline CDR1 and CDR2 sequences are SQVTM and ANQGSEA. The CDR3 here is CSVREGWNTEAFF. Written as DNA, the CDR3 is TGCAGCGTTCGAGAGGGGTGGAACACTGAAGCTTTCTTT.

This clonotype was detected many times. CDR3 residues: CASSKTSENTGELFF. The CDR3 nucleotides read TGCGCCAGCAGCAAGACTAGCGAGAACACCGGGGAGCTGTTTTTT. The chain recombines TRBV5-1 with TRBJ2-2, with 8 bases identical to TRBD2. Germline values: CDR1 SGHRS, CDR2 YFSETQ. This CDR3 has 15 amino acids. The V segment lost 4 bases and the J segment 1 base; nucleotides outside the gene matches: 3. Using reference TRBV5-1 and TRBJ2-2 for the parts outside the CDR3, the full variable domain is KAGVTQTPRYLIKTRGQQVTLSCSPISGHRSVSWYQQTPGQGLQFLFEYFSETQRNKGNFPGRFSGRQFSNSRSEMNVSTLELGDSALYLCASSKTSENTGELFFGEGSRLTVL.

This clonotype was observed at least ten times. V gene TRBV7-9 combines with J gene TRBJ2-5; D is tentatively TRBD1 or TRBD2 (5 bases each). The CDR3 totals 14 residues. CDR1 is SEHNR, CDR2 FQNEAQ, per germline (reference sequence). Between the trimmed V and J ends, which lost 3 bases and 5 bases, there was a span of 13 bases. CDR3 protein: CASSLPGAPETQYF. The CDR3 DNA follows: TGTGCCAGCAGCTTGCCCGGGGCGCCGGAGACCCAGTACTTC.

The sample holds many counts of this clonotype. The rearrangement joins TRBV10-3 to TRBJ1-2, with D perhaps matching TRBD1 (6 bases). The germline V gene encodes CDR1 ENHRY and CDR2 SYGVKD. This CDR3 comprises 16 residues. Between the trimmed V and J ends, which lost 4 bases and 2 bases, there was a span of 17 bases. The CDR3 coding sequence is TGTGCCATCAGTGTACGCAAACAGGGATTAAACTATGGCTACACCTTC. Amino acids: CAISVRKQGLNYGYTF.

This clonotype was counted ten times or more. The V gene is TRBV20-1, the J gene TRBJ2-7; 8 bases map to TRBD2. Trimming removed 5 bases from V and 1 base from J; junction bases left unmatched: 16. The CDR3 runs to 17 residues. The germline CDR1 and CDR2 sequences are DFQATT and SNEGSKA (reference sequence). In DNA, the CDR3 is TGCAGTGCTTATTCACCCCAGGTTAGCGGGATATCCTACGAGCAGTACTTC. It encodes CSAYSPQVSGISYEQYF.

Remarks on this clonotype: Given a much more abundant clone one base away, this may be a read error. V usage is TRBV5-4 and J usage is TRBJ2-7; D is undetermined. Trimming cost V 4 bases and J 0 bases, with 8 bases left between them. This CDR3 spans 13 amino acids. The germline V gene has CDR1 SGHNT and CDR2 YYREEE (reference sequence). CDR3: CASSPGFSYEQYF. The CDR3, as DNA: TGTGCCAGCAGCCCCGGGTTCTCCTACGAGCAGTACTTC.

The chain combines TRBV20-1 with TRBJ1-5; 12 bases are a match to TRBD1. Germline lookup yields CDR1 DFQATT and CDR2 SNEGSKA (reference sequence). The CDR3 sequence is 21 residues long. Germline trimming cut 2 bases from V and 1 base from J; bases unmatched to any gene: 18. The CDR3: CSARTWGRGTGGTISNQPQHF. DNA for the CDR3: TGCAGTGCTAGAACATGGGGCCGAGGGACAGGGGGCACGATAAGCAATCAGCCCCAGCATTTT.

In this sample, this clonotype turned up many times. The rearrangement uses TRBV5-1 and TRBJ2-2, with D maybe TRBD2 (5 bases). The CDR3 consists of 15 residues. Trimming cost V 3 bases and J 6 bases, with 15 bases left between them. The germline gives CDR1 SGHRS, CDR2 YFSETQ. The CDR3 loop reads CASSSRTAWAGELFF. The CDR3 DNA reads as TGCGCCAGCAGCTCTCGGACTGCGTGGGCCGGGGAGCTGTTTTTT.

CDR3 bases: TGCAGGCCCGGTGGGGAAAGCGGGAGTGGAGATACGCAGTATTTT. This sequence encodes CRPGGESGSGDTQYF. The rearrangement joins TRBV20-1 to TRBJ2-3; 8 positions match TRBD2. Germline assignment: CDR1 DFQATT and CDR2 SNEGSKA (reference sequence). There are 15 residues in the CDR3.

This clonotype was observed many times. The gene calls are TRBV6-2 or TRBV6-3 and TRBJ2-3, with 7 bases that match TRBD2. The CDR3 totals 14 residues. The germline V gene has CDR1 MNHEY and CDR2 SVGEGT. V lost 7 bases, J lost 4 bases, and 8 bases stayed unmatched. For the CDR3, the DNA is TGTGCCAGCAATCCGGGAGGCCAAGCAGATACGCAGTATTTT. Translation: CASNPGGQADTQYF.